These 4 T cell receptor beta chains share one sample of origin, sequenced in a study of a mutant IDH1 vaccine in newly diagnosed glioma. Time point here: baseline, week 1 (first vaccination visit). The sample's treatment: pre-vaccination baseline after standard-of-care therapy. Here immunoSEQ multiplex PCR was the method, and the copy in TCRdb shows in-frame clones only, minus some. The data contain around 88,000 clones, just under 80% of them singletons. Here the sequenced sample was PBMCs, taken from a glioma patient treated with radiotherapy, temozolomide or both. The receptors were sampled from a man aged 35 to 55 with glioma.

V usage is TRBV15 and J usage is TRBJ1-2; TRBD1 is a possible D gene (5 bases). CDR1 and CDR2 from the germline V gene are LNHNV and YYDKDF (reference sequence). The germline V and J ends were trimmed by 3 bases and 8 bases, with 16 bases remaining between them. This CDR3 has 14 amino acids. The CDR3 DNA is TGTGCCACCAGCAGGGACGGCAGGGAAAGAGGCTACACCTTC. Translated, it gives CATSRDGRERGYTF.

V usage is TRBV18 and J usage is TRBJ2-1; TRBD1 aligns across 7 bases. The CDR3 sequence is 14 residues long. CDR1 and CDR2 from the germline V gene are KGHSH and LQKENI. Trimming cost V 6 bases and J 0 bases; bases outside gene matches: 2. CDR3 coding DNA: TGTGCCAGCTCGACAGGGAGCTCCTACAATGAGCAGTTCTTC. Amino acid sequence: CASSTGSSYNEQFF. Complete variable domain (other parts from reference TRBV18 and TRBJ2-1): NAGVMQNPRHLVRRRGQEARLRCSPMKGHSHVYWYRQLPEEGLKFMVYLQKENIIDESGMPKERFSAEFPKEGPSILRIQQVVRGDSAAYFCASSTGSSYNEQFFGPGTRLTVL.

This chain links TRBV5-4 with TRBJ1-3, with D unclear. V was shortened by 4 bases and J by 4 bases, with 9 bases between the two germline ends. Germline lookup yields CDR1 SGHNT and CDR2 YYREEE (reference sequence). CDR3 length equals 13 residues. CDR3 sequence reads: CASSAQVGNTIYF. The CDR3 bases are TGTGCCAGCAGCGCCCAAGTAGGAAACACCATATATTTT.

The rearrangement joins TRBV6-4 to TRBJ2-3; weak D call: TRBD2 (6 bases). Per the germline V gene, CDR1 is MRHNA and CDR2 is SNTAGT. The CDR3 has 19 residues. V was clipped by 0 bases and J by 0 bases, with 19 bases between them. The CDR3 region is CASSDSYRLGGKSTDTQYF. The CDR3 DNA reads TGTGCCAGCAGTGACTCCTACCGATTGGGCGGGAAGAGCACAGATACGCAGTATTTT.